Following are 4 T cell receptor beta chains from one sample sequenced in a study of blood T cells in healthy people across ages. Next came a second PCR, run for roughly 7 to 12 cycles, which used a sample-barcoded 5' primer along with a J-beta primer mix. One entry per CDR3 protein, called by TCRdb with MiXCR from the 5' RACE reads. The table includes 1.5 million to 2 million distinct CDR3 sequences, 28% detected once. Source material: blood. These TCRs come from a woman in her 30s in good health.

This clonotype was detected only a few times. This chain connects TRBV12-3 or TRBV12-4 to TRBJ2-1; D is possibly TRBD1 (6 bases). Trimming stripped 2 bases from V and 9 bases from J, with 11 bases between. CDR3 length: 13 residues. Here the CDR3 reads CASSLLRGSEQFF. CDR3 in DNA: TGTGCCAGCAGTTTATTAAGGGGGAGTGAGCAGTTCTTC.

This chain links TRBV29-1 with TRBJ1-4; 7 bases map to TRBD1. The V and J ends lost 3 bases and 7 bases, in that order; junction bases with no gene match: 5. The CDR3 consists of 13 residues. CDR1 and CDR2 from the germline V gene are SQVTM and ANQGSEA. The CDR3 reads CSVDLGGPEKLFF. The DNA of the CDR3 is TGCAGCGTTGACTTAGGGGGCCCTGAAAAACTGTTTTTT.

This clonotype was picked up one time. Its ends do not fully match the called genes, so a read error is possible. This chain uses TRBV7-9 with TRBJ1-2, with D possibly being TRBD1 (6 bases). The germline V gene encodes CDR1 SEHNR and CDR2 FQNEAQ (reference sequence). The CDR3 is made up of 12 amino acids. The CDR3 spells CVSSPGAYGYTF. The DNA for the CDR3 is TGTGTCAGCAGCCCAGGGGCCTATGGCTACACCTTC.

On this clonotype itself: This could be a read error, since a much larger clone is one nucleotide away. The chain is built from TRBV12-3 or TRBV12-4 and TRBJ2-4; D unresolved. V gave up 7 bases and J gave up 8 bases, with 18 bases separating them. The CDR3 is 14 amino acids. CDR3 nucleotide sequence: TGTGCCAGCACGGGCCCCTGGGGTCCATACATTCAGTACTTC. Amino acid sequence: CASTGPWGPYIQYF.